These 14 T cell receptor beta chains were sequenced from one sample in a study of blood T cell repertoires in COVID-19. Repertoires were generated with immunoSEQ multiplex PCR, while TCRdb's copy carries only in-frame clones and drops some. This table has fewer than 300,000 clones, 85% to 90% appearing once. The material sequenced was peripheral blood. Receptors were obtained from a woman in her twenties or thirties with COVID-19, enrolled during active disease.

Written as DNA, the CDR3 is TGCGCCAGCAGCCGACTAGCGGGGGGTCGCTCTGGGGCCAACGTCCTGACTTTC. Translating it yields CASSRLAGGRSGANVLTF. The chain has TRBV4-1 and TRBJ2-6, with TRBD2 identical over 13 bases. Germline trimming cut 4 bases from V and 0 bases from J; bases unmatched to any gene: 3. The CDR3 has 18 amino acids. CDR1 and CDR2 (germline): MGHRA, YSYEKL.

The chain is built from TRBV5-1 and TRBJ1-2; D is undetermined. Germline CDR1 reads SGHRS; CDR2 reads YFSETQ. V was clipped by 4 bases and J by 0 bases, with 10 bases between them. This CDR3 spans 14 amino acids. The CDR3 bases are TGCGCCAGCAGCGAGTCCGTAGCTAACTATGGCTACACCTTC. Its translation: CASSESVANYGYTF.

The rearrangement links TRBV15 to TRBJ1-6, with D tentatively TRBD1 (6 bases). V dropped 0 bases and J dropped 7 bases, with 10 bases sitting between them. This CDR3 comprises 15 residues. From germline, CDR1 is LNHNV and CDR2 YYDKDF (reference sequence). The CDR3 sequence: CATSRDPGVNSPLHF. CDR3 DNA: TGTGCCACCAGCAGAGACCCAGGGGTGAATTCACCCCTCCACTTT.

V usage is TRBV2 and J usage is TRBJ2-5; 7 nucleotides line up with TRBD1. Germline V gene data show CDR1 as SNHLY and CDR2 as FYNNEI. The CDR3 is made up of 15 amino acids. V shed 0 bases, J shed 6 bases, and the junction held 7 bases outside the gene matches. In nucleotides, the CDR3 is TGTGCCAGCAGTGAAGCGCAGGGGGTGAGGAAGACCCAGTACTTC. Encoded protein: CASSEAQGVRKTQYF.

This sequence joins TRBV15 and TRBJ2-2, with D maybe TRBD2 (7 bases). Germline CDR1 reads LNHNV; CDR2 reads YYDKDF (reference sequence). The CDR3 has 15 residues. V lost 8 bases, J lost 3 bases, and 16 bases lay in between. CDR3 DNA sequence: TGTGCCACCTACGCGTGGGGGGGGCACACCGGGGAGCTGTTTTTT. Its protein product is CATYAWGGHTGELFF.

The CDR3 DNA reads TGTGCCAGCAGCTTGGGCCCTCAGAATCAGCCCCAGCATTTT. Its protein is CASSLGPQNQPQHF. V usage is TRBV5-5 and J usage is TRBJ1-5; D gene uncertain. Trimming stripped 0 bases from V and 4 bases from J, with 8 bases between. Germline V lookup: CDR1 SGHKS, CDR2 YYEKEE (reference sequence). The CDR3 has 14 residues.

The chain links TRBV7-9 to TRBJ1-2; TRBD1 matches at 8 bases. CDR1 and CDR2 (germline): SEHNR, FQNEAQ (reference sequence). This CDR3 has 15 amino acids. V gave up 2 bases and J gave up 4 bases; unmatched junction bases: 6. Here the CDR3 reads CASSLRGQEFYGYTF. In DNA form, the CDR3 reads TGTGCCAGCAGCTTAAGGGGACAGGAGTTCTATGGCTACACCTTC.

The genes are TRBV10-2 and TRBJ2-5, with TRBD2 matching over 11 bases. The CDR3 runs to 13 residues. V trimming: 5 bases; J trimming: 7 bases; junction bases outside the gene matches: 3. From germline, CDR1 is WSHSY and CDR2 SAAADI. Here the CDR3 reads CASSTSGGGTQYF. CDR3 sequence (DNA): TGCGCCAGCAGTACTAGCGGGGGTGGGACCCAGTACTTC.

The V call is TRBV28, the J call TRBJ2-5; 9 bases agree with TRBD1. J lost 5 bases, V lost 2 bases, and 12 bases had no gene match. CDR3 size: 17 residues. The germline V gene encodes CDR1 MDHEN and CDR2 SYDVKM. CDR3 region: CASSLGDRGQGTETQYF. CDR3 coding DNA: TGTGCCAGCAGTTTAGGGGATAGGGGACAGGGTACGGAGACCCAGTACTTC.

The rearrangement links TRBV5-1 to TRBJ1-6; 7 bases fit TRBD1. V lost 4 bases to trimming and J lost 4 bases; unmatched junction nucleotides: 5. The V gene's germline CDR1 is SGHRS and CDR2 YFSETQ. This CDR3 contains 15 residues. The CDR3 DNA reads TGCGCCAGCAGCGTACAGGGGTCGTATAATTCACCCCTCCACTTT. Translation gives CASSVQGSYNSPLHF.

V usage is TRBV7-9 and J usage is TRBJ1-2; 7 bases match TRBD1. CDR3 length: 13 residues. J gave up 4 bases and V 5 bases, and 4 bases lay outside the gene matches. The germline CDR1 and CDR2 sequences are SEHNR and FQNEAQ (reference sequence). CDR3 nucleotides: TGTGCCAGCAGCCTAGGGGACAGCTATGGCTACACCTTC. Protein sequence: CASSLGDSYGYTF.

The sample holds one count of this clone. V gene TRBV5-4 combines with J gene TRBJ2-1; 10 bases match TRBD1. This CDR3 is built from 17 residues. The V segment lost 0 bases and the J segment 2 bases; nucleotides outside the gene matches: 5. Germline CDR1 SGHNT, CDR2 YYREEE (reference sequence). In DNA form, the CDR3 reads TGTGCCAGCAGCTTGGGGACAGGGGGTTTGGCCTACAATGAGCAGTTCTTC. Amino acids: CASSLGTGGLAYNEQFF.

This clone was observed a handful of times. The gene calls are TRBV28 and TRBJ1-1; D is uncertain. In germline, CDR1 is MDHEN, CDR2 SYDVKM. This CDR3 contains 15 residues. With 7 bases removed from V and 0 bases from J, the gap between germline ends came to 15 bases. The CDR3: CASKRHDGVNTEAFF. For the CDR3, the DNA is TGTGCCAGCAAACGGCACGACGGGGTGAACACTGAAGCTTTCTTT.

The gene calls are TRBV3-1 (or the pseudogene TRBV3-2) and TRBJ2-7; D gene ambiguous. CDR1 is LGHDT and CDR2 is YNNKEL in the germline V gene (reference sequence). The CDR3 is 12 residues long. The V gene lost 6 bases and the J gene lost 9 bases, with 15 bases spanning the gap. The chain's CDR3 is CASSRLADAQYF. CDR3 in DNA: TGTGCCAGCAGTCGCTTAGCAGACGCGCAGTACTTC.